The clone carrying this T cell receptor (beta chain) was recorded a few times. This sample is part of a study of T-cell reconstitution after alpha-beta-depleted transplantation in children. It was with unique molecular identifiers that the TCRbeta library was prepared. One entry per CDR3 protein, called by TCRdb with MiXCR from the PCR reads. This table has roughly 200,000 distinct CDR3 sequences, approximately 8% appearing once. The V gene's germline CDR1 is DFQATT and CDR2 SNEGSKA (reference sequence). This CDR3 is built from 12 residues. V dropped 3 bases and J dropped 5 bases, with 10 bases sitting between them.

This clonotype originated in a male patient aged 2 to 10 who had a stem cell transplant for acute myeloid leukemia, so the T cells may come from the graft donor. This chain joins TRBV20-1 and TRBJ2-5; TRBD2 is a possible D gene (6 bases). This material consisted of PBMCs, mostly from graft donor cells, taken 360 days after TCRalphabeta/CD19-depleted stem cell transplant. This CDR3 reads CSARRDGETQYF. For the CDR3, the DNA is TGCAGTGCTAGGCGGGACGGGGAGACCCAGTACTTC.